In its sample, the clone carrying this T cell receptor (beta chain) was seen many times. Its cognate antigen is unknown. These data come from a study of identical twins. This CDR3 has 12 residues. Germline V gene data show CDR1 as SQVTM and CDR2 as ANQGSEA. Losses at the gene ends were 6 bases for V and 4 bases for J; bases not matched to a gene: 1. TCRdb re-analysed the 5' RACE reads in MiXCR, keeping a single row per CDR3 protein. The sample contains about 240,000 distinct CDR3 sequences, 8% to 11% of which appear only once. Overall study results and limits: Insertions were reduced in abundant cord blood beta clonotypes but not in memory repertoires.

The specimen sequenced was memory T cells sorted from blood. This chain joins TRBV29-1 and TRBJ2-3; 10 bases are shared with TRBD1. The clonotype was recovered from a man aged 45 to 65 in good health. CDR3 amino acids: CSVGTGADTQYF. CDR3 DNA: TGCAGCGTCGGGACAGGGGCAGATACGCAGTATTTT.